The 8 T cell receptor beta chains in this list originate from one sample, sequenced in a study of post-analysis software for immune sequencing data (dated by TCRdb to between 2014 and 2017). What the research found in general, with its limitations: Patients showed significantly higher frequencies than controls for a handful of TRBV segments, among them TRBV5-6, TRBV5-1 and TRBV20-1.

For these TCRs, the target antigens are not known. Library method: PCR. The run used an Illumina HiSeq 2500. Unique molecular identifiers were incorporated into TCR beta cDNA libraries to reduce PCR and sequencing biases. TCRdb itself trimmed the public reads at Q25 with fastp, ran MiXCR and retained productive beta chains. Each entry is one CDR3 protein sequence, shown with its most common DNA and genes. For this sample there are over 700,000 distinct CDR3 sequences; about 27% appear just once. The top ten hold 0.56% of the sample. What was sequenced was blood. These receptors were taken from a girl aged 5-17 years with multiple sclerosis.

This clonotype was seen once. The chain couples TRBV5-1 to TRBJ2-2; D may match TRBD1 or TRBD2 (6 bases each). The CDR3 extends over 12 amino acids. The V end lost 5 bases, the J end lost 6 bases, and 8 bases lay between the germline ends. CDR1 and CDR2 from the germline V gene are SGHRS and YFSETQ. CDR3 loop: CASRRGPGELFF. In DNA, the CDR3 is TGCGCCAGCAGACGGGGGCCCGGGGAGCTGTTTTTT.

This chain uses TRBV2 with TRBJ2-7; 7 bases line up with TRBD1. Trimming cost V 5 bases and J 3 bases; bases outside gene matches: 10. The CDR3 is 15 residues long. Per the germline V gene, CDR1 is SNHLY and CDR2 is FYNNEI. The CDR3 region has the DNA TGTGCCAGCAGTTTGGGACAGCATAGCCTCTACGAGCAGTACTTC. Translated: CASSLGQHSLYEQYF.

The chain couples TRBV9 to TRBJ2-1; 10 nucleotides match TRBD2. The CDR3 runs 14 residues. Germline loops: CDR1 SGDLS, CDR2 YYNGEE. V dropped 3 bases and J dropped 7; count of bases not matched to a gene: 4. In DNA form, the CDR3 reads TGTGCCAGCAGCGCACTAGCGGGGTTTAATGAGCAGTTCTTC. Translating it yields CASSALAGFNEQFF.

The sample holds a few counts of this clonotype. The CDR3 loop reads CASSRPGPTDTQYF. The DNA for the CDR3 is TGTGCCAGCAGCCGCCCCGGACCCACAGATACGCAGTATTTT. V and J are TRBV3-1 and TRBJ2-3; D call uncertain. Germline CDR1 is LGHDT and CDR2 is YNNKEL (reference sequence). This CDR3 region has 14 residues. Deletions cut 4 bases from V and 2 bases from J, with 10 bases between.

The J gene is TRBJ2-5, the V gene TRBV5-1, with 12 bases aligning to TRBD2. The CDR3 is made up of 16 amino acids. Germline V gives CDR1 SGHRS, CDR2 YFSETQ. The ends lost 0 bases at V and 11 bases at J; junction bases unmatched: 11. This CDR3 reads CASSLAPGTSGQRQYF. CDR3 bases: TGCGCCAGCAGCTTGGCCCCCGGGACTAGCGGGCAGCGGCAGTACTTC.

This clonotype has only a few counts. This rearrangement joins TRBV5-1 to TRBJ1-3, with D unclear. CDR3 size: 12 residues. Trimming removed 1 base from V and 4 bases from J, with 3 bases in between. The germline CDR1 and CDR2 sequences are SGHRS and YFSETQ. CDR3 loop: CASSLQGNTIYF. The CDR3, as DNA: TGCGCCAGCAGCTTGCAGGGAAACACCATATATTTT.

The chain joins TRBV3-1 to TRBJ2-3; the D is unclear. CDR1 is LGHDT and CDR2 is YNNKEL in the germline V gene (reference sequence). V was clipped by 0 bases and J by 0 bases, with 13 bases between them. This CDR3 is 17 amino acids long. The CDR3 is CASSQDGIAISTDTQYF. CDR3 nucleotide sequence: TGTGCCAGCAGCCAAGATGGGATAGCCATTAGCACAGATACGCAGTATTTT.

The chain joins TRBV27 to TRBJ2-3; 8 bases align to TRBD2. With 3 bases clipped from V and 1 base from J, the junction kept 6 bases outside the gene matches. The CDR3 covers 16 residues. Germline CDR1 reads MNHEY; CDR2 reads SMNVEV (reference sequence). The CDR3 bases are TGTGCCAGCAGTTTCTATTTAGCGGGGCGCACAGATACGCAGTATTTT. The encoded protein is CASSFYLAGRTDTQYF.